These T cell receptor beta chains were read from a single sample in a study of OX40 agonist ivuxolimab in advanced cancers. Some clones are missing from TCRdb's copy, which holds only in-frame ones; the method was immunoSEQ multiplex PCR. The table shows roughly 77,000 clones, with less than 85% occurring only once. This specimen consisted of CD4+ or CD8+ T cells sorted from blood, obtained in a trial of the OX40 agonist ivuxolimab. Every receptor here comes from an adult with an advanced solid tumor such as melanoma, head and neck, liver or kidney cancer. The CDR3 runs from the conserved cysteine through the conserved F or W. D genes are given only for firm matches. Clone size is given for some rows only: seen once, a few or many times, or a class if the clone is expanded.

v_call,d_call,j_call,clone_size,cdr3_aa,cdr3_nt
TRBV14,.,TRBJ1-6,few,CASSPTGRASSPLHF,TGTGCCAGCAGCCCCACGGGGCGAGCAAGTTCACCCCTCCACTTT
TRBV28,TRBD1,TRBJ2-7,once,CASRTGTGYEQYF,TGTGCCAGCAGGACAGGGACGGGCTACGAGCAGTACTTC
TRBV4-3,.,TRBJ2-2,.,CASSQNAGELFF,TGCGCCAGCAGCCAAAATGCCGGGGAGCTGTTTTTT
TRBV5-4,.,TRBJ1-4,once,CASSLDSATNEKLFF,TGTGCCAGCAGCTTGGACTCTGCAACTAATGAAAAACTGTTTTTT
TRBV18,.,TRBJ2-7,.,CASSSLKGSSSYEQYF,TGTGCCAGCTCATCGTTAAAGGGCAGCAGCTCCTACGAGCAGTACTTC
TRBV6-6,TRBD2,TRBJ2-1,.,CASSPFLAGDNEQFF,TGTGCCAGCAGTCCCTTTCTAGCGGGGGACAATGAGCAGTTCTTC
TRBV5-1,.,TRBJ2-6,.,CASSLAPVAGANVLTF,TGCGCCAGCAGCTTGGCTCCGGTAGCTGGGGCCAACGTCCTGACTTTC
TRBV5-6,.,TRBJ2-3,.,CASSAGPLKDTQYF,TGTGCCAGCAGCGCGGGACCACTCAAAGATACGCAGTATTTT
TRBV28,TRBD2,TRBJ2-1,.,CASSLPGLGAYNEQFF,TGTGCCAGCAGTTTGCCGGGACTAGGGGCCTACAATGAGCAGTTCTTC
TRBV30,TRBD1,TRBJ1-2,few,CAWSPFSPGTAANYGYTF,TGTGCCTGGAGTCCCTTTTCCCCGGGGACAGCCGCCAACTATGGCTACACCTTC
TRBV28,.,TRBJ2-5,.,CVSSGGLETQYF,TGTGTCAGCAGTGGGGGGTTAGAGACCCAGTACTTC